The TCR beta chain described here comes from a study of CD8 T cells in Susac syndrome. The RNA input was about 0.5 to 1 ug, and it was reverse transcribed with random hexamers. The amplification used immunoSEQ multiplex PCR on TCR beta CDR3; it spanned 54 Vbeta and 13 Jbeta. TCRdb independently ran MiXCR on the immunoSEQ multiplex PCR reads; one entry per CDR3 protein. The sample has approximately 280,000 distinct CDR3 sequences; more than 75% are singletons. Sequencing of TCR beta was carried out in blood CD8+ and CD4+ T cells. Negative isolation yielded CD4+ and CD8+ T cells, and FACS enriched TEMRA cells. This CDR3 has 14 amino acids. Germline V gene lookup returns CDR1 ENHRY and CDR2 SYGVKD. V lost 2 bases and J 3 bases, leaving 10 bases between the germline ends.

The TCR comes from a human donor with multiple sclerosis. The V gene is TRBV10-3, the J gene TRBJ1-1; D ambiguous. Sequencing used CD8+ T cells from PBMCs. The CDR3: CAISEGSPDTEAFF. CDR3 bases: TGTGCCATCAGTGAGGGCAGTCCCGACACTGAAGCTTTCTTT.